In its sample, the clone carrying this T cell receptor beta chain was seen a few times. The antigen is not known. The germline V and J ends were trimmed by 5 bases and 5 bases, with 13 bases remaining between them. From germline, CDR1 is LGHNT and CDR2 FRNRAP. There are 13 residues in the CDR3. Sampling of alopecia areata patients yielded lesional scalp punch biopsies as well as peripheral blood. Sorting separated CD4+ and CD8+ T cells out of PBMCs. RNA, once extracted, was reverse transcribed into cDNA for use as the sequencing template. This table comes from immunoSEQ multiplex PCR, and its TCRdb copy is limited to in-frame clones, with some not included. The table has 150,000 or so clones, approximately 50% seen once. This record belongs to a study of CD8+ T cells in alopecia areata. As for the study in general: Tofacitinib was taken orally by treated patients, and the dose was 5 to 10 mg twice daily.

Study observations and caveats: Compared with normal scalp, lesional scalp had higher clonality and more expanded CD8+ clones.

V usage is TRBV12-5 and J usage is TRBJ2-7; D remains unclear. The sample consisted of CD4+ T cells sorted from blood. This receptor was identified in a human donor with alopecia areata. DNA for the CDR3: TGTGCTAGTGGTAGGGCAGGCACCGACGAGCAGTACTTC. Translating gives CASGRAGTDEQYF. Using reference TRBV12-5 and TRBJ2-7 for the parts outside the CDR3, the full variable domain is DARVTQTPRHKVTEMGQEVTMRCQPILGHNTVFWYRQTMMQGLELLAYFRNRAPLDDSGMPKDRFSAEMPDATLATLKIQPSEPRDSAVYFCASGRAGTDEQYFGPGTRLTVT.